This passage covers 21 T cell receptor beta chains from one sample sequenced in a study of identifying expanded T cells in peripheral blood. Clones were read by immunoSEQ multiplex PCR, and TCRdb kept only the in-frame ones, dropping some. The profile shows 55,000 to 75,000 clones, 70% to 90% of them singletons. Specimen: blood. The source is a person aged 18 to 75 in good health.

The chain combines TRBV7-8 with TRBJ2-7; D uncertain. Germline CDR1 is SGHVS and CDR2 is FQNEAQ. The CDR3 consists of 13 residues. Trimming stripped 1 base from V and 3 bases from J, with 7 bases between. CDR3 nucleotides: TGTGCCAGCAGCTTAGAGGCTCACTACGAGCAGTACTTC. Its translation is CASSLEAHYEQYF.

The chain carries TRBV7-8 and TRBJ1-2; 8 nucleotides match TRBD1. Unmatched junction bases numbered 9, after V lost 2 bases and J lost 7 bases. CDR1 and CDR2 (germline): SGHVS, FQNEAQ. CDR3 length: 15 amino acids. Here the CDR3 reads CASSLNDRGMGGYTF. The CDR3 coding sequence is TGTGCCAGCAGCTTAAATGACAGGGGTATGGGTGGCTACACCTTC.

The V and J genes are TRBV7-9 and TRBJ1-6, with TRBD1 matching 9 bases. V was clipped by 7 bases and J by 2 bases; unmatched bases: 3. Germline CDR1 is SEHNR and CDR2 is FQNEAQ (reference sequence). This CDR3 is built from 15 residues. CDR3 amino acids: CASTRQGAYNSPLHF. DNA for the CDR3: TGTGCCAGCACCAGACAGGGGGCCTATAATTCACCCCTCCACTTT.

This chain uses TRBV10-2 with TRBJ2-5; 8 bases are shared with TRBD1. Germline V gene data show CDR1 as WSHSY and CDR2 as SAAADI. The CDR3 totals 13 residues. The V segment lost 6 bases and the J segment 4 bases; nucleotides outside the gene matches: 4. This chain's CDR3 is CASRDRARETQYF. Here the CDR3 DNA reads TGCGCCAGCAGGGACAGGGCTAGAGAGACCCAGTACTTC.

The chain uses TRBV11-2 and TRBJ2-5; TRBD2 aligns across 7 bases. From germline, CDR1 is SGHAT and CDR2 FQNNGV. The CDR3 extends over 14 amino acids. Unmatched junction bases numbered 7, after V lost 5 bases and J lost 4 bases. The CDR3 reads CASSPRGEGETQYF. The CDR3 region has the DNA TGTGCCAGCAGCCCCCGCGGGGAGGGAGAGACCCAGTACTTC.

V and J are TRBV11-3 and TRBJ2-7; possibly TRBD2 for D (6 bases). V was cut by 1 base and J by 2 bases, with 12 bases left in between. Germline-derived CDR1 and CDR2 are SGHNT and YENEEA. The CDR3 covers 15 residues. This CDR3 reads CASSLVIAEPYEQYF. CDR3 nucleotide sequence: TGTGCCAGCAGCTTAGTAATAGCGGAGCCCTACGAGCAGTACTTC.

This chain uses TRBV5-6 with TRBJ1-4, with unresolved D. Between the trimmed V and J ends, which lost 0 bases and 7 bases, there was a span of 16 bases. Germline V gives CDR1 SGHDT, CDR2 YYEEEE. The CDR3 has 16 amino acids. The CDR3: CASSLAVAFPSEKLFF. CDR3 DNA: TGTGCCAGCAGCTTGGCGGTCGCATTTCCTAGTGAAAAACTGTTTTTT.

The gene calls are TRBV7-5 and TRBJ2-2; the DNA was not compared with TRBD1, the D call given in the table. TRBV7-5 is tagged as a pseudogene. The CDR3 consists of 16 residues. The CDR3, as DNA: TGTGTCAGAAGCTTAACGCAGGGTAGGGACACCGGGGAGCTGTTTTTT. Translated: CVRSLTQGRDTGELFF.

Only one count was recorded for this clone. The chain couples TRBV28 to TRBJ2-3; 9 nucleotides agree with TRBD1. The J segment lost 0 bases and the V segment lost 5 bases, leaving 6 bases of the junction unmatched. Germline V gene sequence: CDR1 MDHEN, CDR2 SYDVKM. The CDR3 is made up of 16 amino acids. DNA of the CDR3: TGTGCCAGCAGTCGAACAGGGGGCCTAAGCACAGATACGCAGTATTTT. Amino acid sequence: CASSRTGGLSTDTQYF.

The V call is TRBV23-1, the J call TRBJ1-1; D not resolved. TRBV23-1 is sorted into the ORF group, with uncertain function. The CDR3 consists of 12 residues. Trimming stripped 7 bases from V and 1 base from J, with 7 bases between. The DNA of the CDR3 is TGCGCCAGCATGCCAGAGAACACTGAAGCTTTCTTT. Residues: CASMPENTEAFF.

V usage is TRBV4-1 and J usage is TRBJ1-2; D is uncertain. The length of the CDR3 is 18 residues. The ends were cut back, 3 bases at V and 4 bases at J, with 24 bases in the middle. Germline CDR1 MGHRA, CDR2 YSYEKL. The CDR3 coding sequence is TGCGCCAGCAGCCAGGGAATGCTTACCCTGCATACCCTCTATGGCTACACCTTC. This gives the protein CASSQGMLTLHTLYGYTF.

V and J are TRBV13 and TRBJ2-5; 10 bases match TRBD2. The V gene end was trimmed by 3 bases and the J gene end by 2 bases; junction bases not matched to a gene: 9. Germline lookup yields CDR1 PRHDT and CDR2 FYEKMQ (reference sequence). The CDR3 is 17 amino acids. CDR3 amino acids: CASSFTYSGGTQETQYF. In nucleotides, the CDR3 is TGTGCCAGCAGCTTTACCTATAGCGGGGGGACTCAAGAGACCCAGTACTTC.

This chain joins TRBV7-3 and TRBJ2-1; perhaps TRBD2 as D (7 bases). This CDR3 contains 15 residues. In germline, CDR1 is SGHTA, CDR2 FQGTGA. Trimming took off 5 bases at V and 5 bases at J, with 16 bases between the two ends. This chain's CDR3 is CASSRPGGLNNEQFF. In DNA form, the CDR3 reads TGTGCCAGCAGCCGCCCGGGGGGCCTAAACAATGAGCAGTTCTTC.

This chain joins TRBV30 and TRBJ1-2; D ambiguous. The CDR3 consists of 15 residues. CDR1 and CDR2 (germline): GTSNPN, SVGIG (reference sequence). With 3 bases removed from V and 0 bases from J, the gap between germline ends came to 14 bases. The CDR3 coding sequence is TGTGCCTGGAGCAGTCGGGGAGGGACTAACTATGGCTACACCTTC. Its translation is CAWSSRGGTNYGYTF.

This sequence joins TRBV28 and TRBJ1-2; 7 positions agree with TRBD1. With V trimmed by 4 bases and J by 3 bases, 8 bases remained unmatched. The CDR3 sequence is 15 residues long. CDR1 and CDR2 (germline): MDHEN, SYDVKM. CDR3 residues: CASSSPTGRYYGYTF. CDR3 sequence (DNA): TGTGCCAGCAGTTCCCCGACAGGGAGGTACTATGGCTACACCTTC.

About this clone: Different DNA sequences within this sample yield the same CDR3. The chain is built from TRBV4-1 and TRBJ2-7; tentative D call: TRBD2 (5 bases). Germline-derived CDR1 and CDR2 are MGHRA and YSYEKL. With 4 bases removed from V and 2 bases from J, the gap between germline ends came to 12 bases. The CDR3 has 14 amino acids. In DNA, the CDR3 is TGCGCCAGCAGCCCCCGGACTGAAACCTACGAGCAGTACTTC. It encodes CASSPRTETYEQYF.

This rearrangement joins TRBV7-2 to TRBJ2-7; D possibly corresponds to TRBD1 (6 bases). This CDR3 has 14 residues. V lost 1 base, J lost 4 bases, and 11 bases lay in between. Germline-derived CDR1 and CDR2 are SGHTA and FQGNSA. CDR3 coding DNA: TGTGCCAGCAGCTTAGTGGGACAATTATACGAGCAGTACTTC. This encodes CASSLVGQLYEQYF.

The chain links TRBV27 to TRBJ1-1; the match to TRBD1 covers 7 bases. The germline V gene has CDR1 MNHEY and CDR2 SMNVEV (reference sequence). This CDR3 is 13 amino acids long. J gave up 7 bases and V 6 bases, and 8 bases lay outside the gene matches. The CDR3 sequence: CASSRQGVSEAFF. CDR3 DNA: TGTGCCAGCAGCAGACAGGGTGTCAGTGAAGCTTTCTTT.

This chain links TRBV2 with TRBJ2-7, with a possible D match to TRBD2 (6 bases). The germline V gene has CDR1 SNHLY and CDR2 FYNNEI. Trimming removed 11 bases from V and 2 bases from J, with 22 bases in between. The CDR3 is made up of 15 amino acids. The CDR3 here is CAVLSQGGFTYEQYF. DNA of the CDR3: TGTGCCGTCCTTAGCCAGGGAGGTTTCACCTACGAGCAGTACTTC.

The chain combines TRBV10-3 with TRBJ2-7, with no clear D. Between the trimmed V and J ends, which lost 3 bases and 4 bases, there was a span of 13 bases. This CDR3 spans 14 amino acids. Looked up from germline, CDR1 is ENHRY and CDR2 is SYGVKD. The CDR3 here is CAISDRSEPYEQYF. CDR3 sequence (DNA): TGTGCCATCAGTGATCGATCAGAGCCGTACGAGCAGTACTTC.

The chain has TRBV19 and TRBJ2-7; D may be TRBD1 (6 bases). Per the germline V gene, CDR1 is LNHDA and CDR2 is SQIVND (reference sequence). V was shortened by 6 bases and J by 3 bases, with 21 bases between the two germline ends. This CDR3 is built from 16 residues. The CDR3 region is CASSGREPGTLYEQYF. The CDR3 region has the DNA TGTGCCAGTAGCGGACGTGAACCCGGGACACTCTACGAGCAGTACTTC.